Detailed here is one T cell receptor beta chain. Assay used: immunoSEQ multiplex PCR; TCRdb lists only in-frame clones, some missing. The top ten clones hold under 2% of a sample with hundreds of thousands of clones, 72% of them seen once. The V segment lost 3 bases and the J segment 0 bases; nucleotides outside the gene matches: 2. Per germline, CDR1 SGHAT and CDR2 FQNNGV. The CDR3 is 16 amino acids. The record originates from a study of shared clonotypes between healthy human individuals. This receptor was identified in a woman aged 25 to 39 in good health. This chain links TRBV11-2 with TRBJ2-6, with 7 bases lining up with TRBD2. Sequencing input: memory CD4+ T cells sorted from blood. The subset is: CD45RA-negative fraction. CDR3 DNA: TGTGCCAGCAGCTTCGGGGGGTACTCTGGGGCCAACGTCCTGACTTTC. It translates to CASSFGGYSGANVLTF.